This T cell receptor beta chain stems from a study of siplizumab effects on memory and regulatory T cells. Repertoires were generated with immunoSEQ multiplex PCR, while TCRdb's copy carries only in-frame clones and drops some. The table includes around 100,000 clones, 80% to 95% detected once. The CDR3 extends over 15 amino acids. Germline values: CDR1 LNHDA, CDR2 SQIVND (reference sequence). V shed 5 bases, J shed 6 bases, and the junction held 9 bases outside the gene matches. The sample taken for sequencing was CD4+ T cells sorted from blood. The origin of this receptor is a human donor in good health. Some clones in this sample may be carry-over from other donors' samples. The rearrangement links TRBV19 to TRBJ2-2, with TRBD1 matching 7 bases. CDR3 nucleotides: TGTGCCAGTAGTCGGGACAGAAAAAGGGCCGGGGAGCTGTTTTTT. Encoded protein: CASSRDRKRAGELFF.